Following are 8 T cell receptor beta chains from one sample sequenced in a study of blood T cell repertoires in COVID-19. Method: immunoSEQ multiplex PCR; TCRdb's copy keeps in-frame clones and lacks some. The sample has some 28,000 clones; around nine tenths are singletons. Sequenced material: peripheral blood. These receptor sequences come from a human donor in a cohort sampled during active COVID-19.

The V call is TRBV6-6, the J call TRBJ2-1, with 7 bases that match TRBD1. The CDR3 totals 16 residues. CDR1 and CDR2 (germline): MNHNY, SVGAGI (reference sequence). V gave up 0 bases and J gave up 6 bases; unmatched junction bases: 8. CDR3 sequence: CASSYSLTGLSNEQFF. The CDR3 DNA follows: TGTGCCAGCAGTTACTCGTTGACAGGGTTATCCAATGAGCAGTTCTTC.

The genes are TRBV24-1 and TRBJ2-5, with D maybe TRBD2 (6 bases). The CDR3 spans 18 residues. CDR1 is KGHDR, CDR2 SFDVKD, per germline. V lost 1 base and J lost 2, with 19 bases in between. CDR3 residues: CATSDFLEGPDEQETQYF. The CDR3 coding sequence is TGTGCCACCAGTGATTTCCTGGAGGGGCCAGACGAACAAGAGACCCAGTACTTC.

The rearrangement uses TRBV2 and TRBJ2-7; D may be TRBD1 (5 bases). The CDR3 length is 12 residues. Germline CDR1 is SNHLY and CDR2 is FYNNEI. V lost 5 bases and J 3 bases, leaving 8 bases between the germline ends. The CDR3 sequence: CASSRQNYEQYF. The CDR3 region has the DNA TGTGCCAGCAGTCGACAGAACTACGAGCAGTACTTC.

The chain links TRBV12-3 or TRBV12-4 to TRBJ1-1; D gene ambiguous. The CDR3 has 12 amino acids. V lost 7 bases, J lost 2 bases, and 8 bases lay in between. CDR3 sequence reads: CASTGINTEAFF. CDR3 bases: TGTGCCAGCACCGGGATTAACACTGAAGCTTTCTTT.

The chain carries TRBV7-9 and TRBJ1-5, with 9 bases matching TRBD1. After removal of 1 base from V and 3 bases from J, the junction contained 7 bases not matched to a gene. Germline V CDR1 and CDR2: SEHNR, FQNEAQ (reference sequence). This CDR3 has 17 amino acids. CDR3 in DNA: TGTGCCAGCAGCTTAGGACTTGGGACAGGGAACAATCAGCCCCAGCATTTT. This translates into CASSLGLGTGNNQPQHF.

V and J are TRBV6-6 and TRBJ1-2, with TRBD1 as a possible D gene (5 bases). The V gene's germline CDR1 is MNHNY and CDR2 SVGAGI (reference sequence). The V end lost 4 bases, the J end lost 1 base, and 10 bases lay between the germline ends. The CDR3 runs 14 residues. The CDR3, as DNA: TGTGCCAGCAGTTCGGACACCGTTAACTATGGCTACACCTTC. Its protein is CASSSDTVNYGYTF.

This chain links TRBV6-5 with TRBJ1-1, with 7 bases aligning to TRBD1. J lost 5 bases, V lost 7 bases, and 13 bases had no gene match. CDR3 length: 15 amino acids. CDR1 is MNHEY and CDR2 is SVGAGI in the germline V gene. The CDR3 spells CASNQGATGKTEAFF. CDR3 sequence (DNA): TGTGCCAGCAATCAAGGGGCGACAGGGAAGACTGAAGCTTTCTTT.

DNA for the CDR3: TGTGCCAGCAGGAAACGGGGTTCCTACGAGCAGTACTTC. Protein product: CASRKRGSYEQYF. The chain employs TRBV3-1 (or the pseudogene TRBV3-2) and TRBJ2-7; the D gene is possibly TRBD2 (5 bases). CDR3 length: 13 residues. V lost 6 bases to trimming and J lost 1 base, with 10 bases between them. Germline CDR1 LGHDT, CDR2 YNNKEL (reference sequence).